This section outlines one T cell receptor beta chain sequence together with its context. Its specificity is unknown. The CDR3 contains 15 residues. The germline CDR1 and CDR2 sequences are SGHRS and YFSETQ. V gave up 3 bases and J gave up 5 bases; unmatched junction bases: 9. The TCRbeta library incorporated unique molecular identifiers. TCRdb re-called the PCR reads through MiXCR, storing one row per CDR3 protein. This repertoire shows about 830,000 distinct CDR3 sequences, about 16% found once; its top ten account for about 4.6%. The data were obtained in a study of T-cell reconstitution after alpha-beta-depleted transplantation in children. Whole-study findings and limits: Reports say that about two months after transplant, the alpha-beta T cells came out of several hundred graft clones that had expanded.

This sequence joins TRBV5-1 and TRBJ1-1; 8 nucleotides match TRBD1. The material was PBMCs, mostly from graft donor cells, obtained 360 days after TCRalphabeta/CD19-depleted stem cell transplant. The TCR sequence derives from a male patient under 18 who had a stem cell transplant for acute lymphoblastic leukemia, so the T cells may come from the graft donor. The CDR3 loop reads CASSSLGQGATEAFF. Written as DNA, the CDR3 is TGCGCCAGCAGCTCTCTAGGACAGGGAGCAACTGAAGCTTTCTTT.